One and the same sample provided the 21 T cell receptor beta chains below, sequenced in a study of OX40 agonist ivuxolimab in advanced cancers. Data came from immunoSEQ multiplex PCR; TCRdb stores just in-frame clones and leaves some out. The sample comprises some 66,000 clones, less than 90% of which are singletons, and 2.5% rests with the top ten. Sequenced here: CD4+ or CD8+ T cells sorted from blood, sampled in a trial of the OX40 agonist ivuxolimab. The receptors derive from an adult with an advanced solid tumor such as melanoma, head and neck, liver or kidney cancer.

This clone showed up just a few times. The J gene is TRBJ2-3, the V gene TRBV27; D gene unclear. V lost 5 bases and J 4 bases, leaving 4 bases between the germline ends. The CDR3 contains 11 residues. Germline CDR1 MNHEY, CDR2 SMNVEV (reference sequence). The CDR3 is CASSLADTQYF. DNA for the CDR3: TGTGCCAGCAGTCTAGCAGATACGCAGTATTTT.

On this clone itself: The same CDR3 can be traced to other DNA sequences in this sample. The genes are TRBV6-6 and TRBJ1-2; D call uncertain. Trimming removed 2 bases from V and 6 bases from J, with 10 bases in between. Germline V gene sequence: CDR1 MNHNY, CDR2 SVGAGI (reference sequence). The CDR3 runs 13 residues. The chain's CDR3 is CASSYQQGNGYTF. For the CDR3, the DNA is TGTGCCAGCAGTTACCAACAAGGAAATGGCTACACCTTC.

This rearrangement joins TRBV19 to TRBJ1-1, with D perhaps matching TRBD1 (5 bases). This CDR3 is 13 amino acids long. V was clipped by 5 bases and J by 1 base, with 8 bases between them. Germline CDR1 LNHDA, CDR2 SQIVND (reference sequence). The CDR3 spells CASSQTGNTEAFF. CDR3 nucleotides: TGTGCCAGTAGTCAAACAGGGAACACTGAAGCTTTCTTT.

The chain employs TRBV5-1 and TRBJ2-3; 9 bases are a match to TRBD2. The CDR3 is made up of 16 amino acids. Trimming at V came to 0 bases and at J to 3 bases, leaving 5 bases not matched to a gene. Germline lookup yields CDR1 SGHRS and CDR2 YFSETQ. The CDR3: CASSLVSSGSTDTQYF. DNA for the CDR3: TGCGCCAGCAGCTTGGTTAGTAGCGGGAGTACAGATACGCAGTATTTT.

This sequence joins TRBV11-3 and TRBJ2-2, with 11 positions matching TRBD1. This CDR3 contains 18 residues. V lost 5 bases, J lost 4 bases, and 12 bases stayed unmatched. Germline values: CDR1 SGHNT, CDR2 YENEEA. The CDR3 reads CASSTPYGQGAGTGELFF. The CDR3, as DNA: TGTGCCAGCAGCACACCGTACGGACAGGGGGCAGGCACCGGGGAGCTGTTTTTT.

This clone was detected a few times. This chain uses TRBV14 with TRBJ1-2, with TRBD1 matching over 7 bases. With V trimmed by 4 bases and J by 3 bases, 11 bases remained unmatched. The germline V gene encodes CDR1 SGHDN and CDR2 FVKESK. The CDR3 is 16 amino acids. CDR3 DNA sequence: TGTGCCAGCAGCCCATTGTTAGGGGGCGCGGACTATGGCTACACCTTC. Translated: CASSPLLGGADYGYTF.

This clone has just one count. CDR3 residues: CATEQGTLIKKTYEQYF. DNA for the CDR3: TGTGCCACCGAACAGGGGACCCTAATTAAGAAAACCTACGAGCAGTACTTC. J is TRBJ2-7 and V is TRBV28; TRBD1 matches at 7 bases. The V gene end was trimmed by 10 bases and the J gene end by 2 bases; junction bases not matched to a gene: 20. The CDR3 has 17 residues. Germline CDR1 and CDR2: MDHEN and SYDVKM. Full variable domain (missing parts from reference TRBV28 and TRBJ2-7): DVKVTQSSRYLVKRTGEKVFLECVQDMDHENMFWYRQDPGLGLRLIYFSYDVKMKEKGDIPEGYSVSREKKERFSLILESASTNQTSMYLCATEQGTLIKKTYEQYFGPGTRLTVT.

The chain combines TRBV25-1 with TRBJ2-2; D possibly corresponds to TRBD2 (5 bases). This CDR3 comprises 15 residues. The V end lost 3 bases, the J end lost 4 bases, and 12 bases lay between the germline ends. CDR1 MGHDK and CDR2 SYGVNS come from the germline V gene. The CDR3 DNA sequence: TGTGCCAGCAGTGACCCGCGGGTATCCACCGGGGAGCTGTTTTTT. Its translation is CASSDPRVSTGELFF.

This clone is a singleton in its sample. J is TRBJ2-5 and V is TRBV5-4, with TRBD2 matching 9 bases. CDR1 and CDR2 (germline): SGHNT, YYREEE (reference sequence). The CDR3 consists of 15 residues. Germline trimming cut 0 bases from V and 4 bases from J; bases unmatched to any gene: 4. The CDR3 DNA is TGTGCCAGCAGCTTGGATCCTAGCGGGACAGAGACCCAGTACTTC. It specifies CASSLDPSGTETQYF.

The V and J genes are TRBV6-6 and TRBJ2-5; D remains unclear. With 0 bases removed from V and 5 bases from J, the gap between germline ends came to 10 bases. Germline V gene lookup returns CDR1 MNHNY and CDR2 SVGAGI (reference sequence). The CDR3 sequence is 14 residues long. CDR3 sequence reads: CASSYSENAETQYF. CDR3 DNA sequence: TGTGCCAGCAGTTACTCGGAAAACGCTGAGACCCAGTACTTC.

The chain links TRBV19 to TRBJ1-1; TRBD1 matches at 8 bases. This CDR3 region has 16 residues. V lost 3 bases and J lost 0; bases outside the gene matches: 6. Looked up from germline, CDR1 is LNHDA and CDR2 is SQIVND (reference sequence). This CDR3 reads CASSITSTGVNTEAFF. The CDR3 nucleotides read TGTGCCAGTAGTATCACATCGACAGGGGTGAACACTGAAGCTTTCTTT.

By share, this clone counts as medium-sized. This chain links TRBV13 with TRBJ2-3, with D tentatively TRBD1 (5 bases). This CDR3 spans 14 amino acids. Trimming took off 4 bases at V and 1 base at J, with 9 bases between the two ends. Germline CDR1 reads PRHDT; CDR2 reads FYEKMQ (reference sequence). The DNA of the CDR3 is TGTGCCAGCAGCTGGACGACAGGCACAGATACGCAGTATTTT. Translating it yields CASSWTTGTDTQYF.

The V gene is TRBV6-1, the J gene TRBJ2-2, with D uncertain. This CDR3 region has 15 residues. Germline values: CDR1 MNHNS, CDR2 SASEGT. The V gene lost 3 bases and the J gene lost 6 bases, with 14 bases spanning the gap. The DNA for the CDR3 is TGTGCCAGCAGTGAGACGTCTCCCTCCCCCGGGGAGCTGTTTTTT. Amino acids: CASSETSPSPGELFF.

This clone has more than one count but fewer than ten. The chain is built from TRBV7-2 and TRBJ1-1; 8 bases are a match to TRBD1. Germline values: CDR1 SGHTA, CDR2 FQGNSA. Trimming removed 5 bases from V and 1 base from J; junction bases left unmatched: 6. There are 15 residues in the CDR3. For the CDR3, the DNA is TGTGCCAGCAGCATTCGAGGGACAGGGAACACTGAAGCTTTCTTT. Translation gives CASSIRGTGNTEAFF.

The count of this clone is one. The chain employs TRBV2 and TRBJ2-2, with a possible D match to TRBD2 (7 bases). CDR3 length: 17 amino acids. The ends were cut back, 4 bases at V and 1 base at J, with 16 bases in the middle. Germline CDR1 reads SNHLY; CDR2 reads FYNNEI. CDR3 nucleotide sequence: TGTGCCAGCAGTGCTAGTACGGGGGGCCAGAACACCGGGGAGCTGTTTTTT. Translation: CASSASTGGQNTGELFF.

The chain links TRBV5-1 to TRBJ1-3; no definite D call. Germline CDR1 reads SGHRS; CDR2 reads YFSETQ. The V and J ends lost 1 base and 0 bases respectively, with 8 bases between them. CDR3 length: 15 residues. The CDR3 protein is CASSLRASSGNTIYF. DNA for the CDR3: TGCGCCAGCAGCTTGAGGGCATCCTCTGGAAACACCATATATTTT.

The genes are TRBV7-3 and TRBJ1-4; D call uncertain. Germline values: CDR1 SGHTA, CDR2 FQGTGA. The length of the CDR3 is 12 residues. V was shortened by 8 bases and J by 1 base, with 5 bases between the two germline ends. The CDR3 loop is CASGLTNEKLFF. The CDR3 DNA is TGTGCCAGCGGATTAACTAATGAAAAACTGTTTTTT.

The chain links TRBV10-2 to TRBJ1-5; 9 bases map to TRBD1. After removal of 3 bases from V and 2 bases from J, the junction contained 17 bases not matched to a gene. Per the germline V gene, CDR1 is WSHSY and CDR2 is SAAADI. The CDR3 contains 20 residues. The CDR3 region has the DNA TGCGCCAGCAGTGATATTACGGGGGACAGGGATGCTGCGGGCAATCAGCCCCAGCATTTT. Its protein is CASSDITGDRDAAGNQPQHF.

This sequence joins TRBV6-6 and TRBJ2-7, with a possible D match to TRBD1 (6 bases). The length of the CDR3 is 13 residues. Germline V gene lookup returns CDR1 MNHNY and CDR2 SVGAGI (reference sequence). The ends were cut back, 5 bases at V and 6 bases at J, with 14 bases in the middle. CDR3 region: CASSRGQGAEQYF. Written as DNA, the CDR3 is TGTGCCAGCAGTCGGGGACAAGGGGCCGAGCAGTACTTC.

The chain's CDR3 is CASSYSTGLGEKLFF. In DNA, the CDR3 is TGTGCCAGCAGTTACAGTACAGGCCTGGGTGAAAAACTGTTTTTT. V gene TRBV6-6 combines with J gene TRBJ1-4; TRBD1 might be the D (5 bases). CDR1 is MNHNY and CDR2 is SVGAGI in the germline V gene (reference sequence). Trimming stripped 2 bases from V and 7 bases from J, with 14 bases between. CDR3 length: 15 residues.

The rearrangement uses TRBV5-6 and TRBJ1-2; the match to TRBD1 covers 11 bases. CDR1 SGHDT and CDR2 YYEEEE come from the germline V gene. V was clipped by 4 bases and J by 7 bases; unmatched bases: 12. The CDR3 sequence is 16 residues long. The CDR3 here is CASSPGQGAQGIGYTF. CDR3 sequence (DNA): TGTGCCAGCAGCCCCGGACAGGGGGCGCAAGGAATTGGCTACACCTTC.